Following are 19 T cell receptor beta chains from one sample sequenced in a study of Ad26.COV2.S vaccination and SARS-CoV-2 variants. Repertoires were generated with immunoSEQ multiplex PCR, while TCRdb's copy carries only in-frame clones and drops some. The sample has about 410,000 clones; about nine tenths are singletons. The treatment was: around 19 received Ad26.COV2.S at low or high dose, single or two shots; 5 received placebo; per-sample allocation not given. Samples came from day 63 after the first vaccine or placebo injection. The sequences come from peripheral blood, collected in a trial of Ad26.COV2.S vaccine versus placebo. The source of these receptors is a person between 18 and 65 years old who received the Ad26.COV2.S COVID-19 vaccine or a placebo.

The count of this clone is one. The CDR3 is CASSPLGARMYF. The DNA of the CDR3 is TGTGCCAGCAGCCCCTTAGGGGCTCGTATGTATTTT. This chain joins TRBV7-2 and TRBJ2-3; D may be TRBD1 (5 bases). This CDR3 region has 12 residues. The V end lost 5 bases, the J end lost 14 bases, and 17 bases lay between the germline ends. The germline V gene has CDR1 SGHTA and CDR2 FQGNSA.

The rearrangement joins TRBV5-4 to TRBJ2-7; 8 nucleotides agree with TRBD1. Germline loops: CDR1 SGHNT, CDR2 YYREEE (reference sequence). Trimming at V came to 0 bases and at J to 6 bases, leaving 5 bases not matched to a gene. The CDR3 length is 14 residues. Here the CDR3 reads CASSLGDRGFEQYF. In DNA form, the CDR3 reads TGTGCCAGCAGCTTGGGTGACAGGGGTTTCGAGCAGTACTTC.

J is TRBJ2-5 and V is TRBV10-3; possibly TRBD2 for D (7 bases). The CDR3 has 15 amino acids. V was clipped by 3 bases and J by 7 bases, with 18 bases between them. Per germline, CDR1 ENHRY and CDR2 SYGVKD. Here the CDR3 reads CAISESPGGGRTQYF. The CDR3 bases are TGTGCCATCAGTGAATCTCCGGGGGGCGGGAGGACCCAGTACTTC.

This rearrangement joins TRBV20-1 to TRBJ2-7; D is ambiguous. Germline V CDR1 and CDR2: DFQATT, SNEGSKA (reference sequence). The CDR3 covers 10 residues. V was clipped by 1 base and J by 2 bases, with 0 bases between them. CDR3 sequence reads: CSARAYEQYF. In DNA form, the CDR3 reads TGCAGTGCTAGAGCCTACGAGCAGTACTTC.

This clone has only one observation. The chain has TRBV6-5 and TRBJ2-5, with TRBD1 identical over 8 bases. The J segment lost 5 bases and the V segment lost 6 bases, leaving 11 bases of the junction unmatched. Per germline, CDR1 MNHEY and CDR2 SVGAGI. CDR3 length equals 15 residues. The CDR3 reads CASRDRAESGETQYF. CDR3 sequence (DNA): TGTGCCAGCAGGGACAGGGCAGAATCCGGGGAGACCCAGTACTTC.

DNA for the CDR3: TGCGCCAGCAGCTTGGGTGGGACGGAAGCTAATGAAAAACTGTTTTTT. Its protein is CASSLGGTEANEKLFF. This chain connects TRBV5-1 to TRBJ1-4, with D perhaps matching TRBD1 (5 bases). Trimming shortened V by 0 bases and J by 3 bases, and 12 bases separated the two germline ends. The germline CDR1 and CDR2 sequences are SGHRS and YFSETQ. This CDR3 has 16 residues.

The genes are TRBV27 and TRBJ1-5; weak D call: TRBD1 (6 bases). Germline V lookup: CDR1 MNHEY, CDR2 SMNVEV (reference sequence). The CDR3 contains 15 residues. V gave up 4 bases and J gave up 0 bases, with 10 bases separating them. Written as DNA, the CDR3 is TGTGCCAGCAGTTCTACAGGGTATAGCAATCAGCCCCAGCATTTT. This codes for CASSSTGYSNQPQHF.

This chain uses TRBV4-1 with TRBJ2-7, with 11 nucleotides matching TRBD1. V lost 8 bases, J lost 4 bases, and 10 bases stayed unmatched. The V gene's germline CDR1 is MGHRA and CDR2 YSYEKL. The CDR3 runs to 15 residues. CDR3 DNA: TGCGCCAGCTCGGAAAGGGGACAGGGGGATTACGAGCAGTACTTC. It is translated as CASSERGQGDYEQYF.

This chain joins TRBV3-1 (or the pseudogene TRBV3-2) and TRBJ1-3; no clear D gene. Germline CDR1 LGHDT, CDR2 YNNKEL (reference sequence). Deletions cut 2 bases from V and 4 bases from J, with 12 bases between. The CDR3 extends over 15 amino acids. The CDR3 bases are TGTGCCAGCAGCCAAAACCCGCATTCGGGAAACACCATATATTTT. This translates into CASSQNPHSGNTIYF.

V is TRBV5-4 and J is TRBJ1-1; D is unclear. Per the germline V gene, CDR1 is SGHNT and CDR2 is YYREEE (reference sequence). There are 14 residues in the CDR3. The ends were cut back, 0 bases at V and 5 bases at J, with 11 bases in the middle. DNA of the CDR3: TGTGCCAGCAGCTTGGGAGGCCCGGTGACTGAAGCTTTCTTT. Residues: CASSLGGPVTEAFF.

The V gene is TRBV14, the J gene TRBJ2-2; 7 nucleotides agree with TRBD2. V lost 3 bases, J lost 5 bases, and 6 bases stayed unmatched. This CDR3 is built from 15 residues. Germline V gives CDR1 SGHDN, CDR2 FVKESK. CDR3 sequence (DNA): TGTGCCAGCAGCCACCGGGGAGCGGGGACCGGGGAGCTGTTTTTT. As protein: CASSHRGAGTGELFF.

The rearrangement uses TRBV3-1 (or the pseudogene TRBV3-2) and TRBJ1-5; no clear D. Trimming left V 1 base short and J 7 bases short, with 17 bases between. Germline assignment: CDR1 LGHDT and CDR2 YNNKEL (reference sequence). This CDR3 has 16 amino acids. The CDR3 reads CASSQGSPSAGQPQHF. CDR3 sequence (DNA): TGTGCCAGCAGCCAAGGCTCCCCGTCCGCGGGACAGCCCCAGCATTTT.

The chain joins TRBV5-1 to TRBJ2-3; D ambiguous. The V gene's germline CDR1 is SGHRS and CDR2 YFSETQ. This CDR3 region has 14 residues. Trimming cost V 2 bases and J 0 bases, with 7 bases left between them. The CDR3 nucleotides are TGCGCCAGCAGCTTAGGACCGAGCACAGATACGCAGTATTTT. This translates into CASSLGPSTDTQYF.

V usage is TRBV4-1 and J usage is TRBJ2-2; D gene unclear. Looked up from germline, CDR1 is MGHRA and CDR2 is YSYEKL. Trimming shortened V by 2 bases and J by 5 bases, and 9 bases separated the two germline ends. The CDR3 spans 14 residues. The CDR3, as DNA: TGCGCCAGCAGCCAATCCCCTGAGACCGGGGAGCTGTTTTTT. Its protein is CASSQSPETGELFF.

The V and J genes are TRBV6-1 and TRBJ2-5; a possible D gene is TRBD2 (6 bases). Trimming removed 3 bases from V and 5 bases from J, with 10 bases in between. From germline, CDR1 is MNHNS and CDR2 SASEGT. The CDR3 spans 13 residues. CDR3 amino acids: CASSEGGGETQYF. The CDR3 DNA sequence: TGTGCCAGCAGTGAGGGGGGTGGGGAGACCCAGTACTTC.

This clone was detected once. The CDR3 sequence is CASSSSSRATIYNEQFF. CDR3 nucleotides: TGCGCCAGCAGCTCGTCGTCTAGAGCCACGATTTACAATGAGCAGTTCTTC. The chain carries TRBV5-1 and TRBJ2-1; D unclear. This CDR3 has 17 residues. CDR1 SGHRS and CDR2 YFSETQ come from the germline V gene. Trimming left V 3 bases short and J 4 bases short, with 20 bases between.

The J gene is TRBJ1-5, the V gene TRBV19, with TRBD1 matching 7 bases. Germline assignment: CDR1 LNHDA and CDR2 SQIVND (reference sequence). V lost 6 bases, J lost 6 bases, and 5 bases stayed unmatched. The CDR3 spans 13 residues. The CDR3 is CASREGASQPQHF. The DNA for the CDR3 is TGTGCCAGTAGGGAGGGGGCGAGTCAGCCCCAGCATTTT.

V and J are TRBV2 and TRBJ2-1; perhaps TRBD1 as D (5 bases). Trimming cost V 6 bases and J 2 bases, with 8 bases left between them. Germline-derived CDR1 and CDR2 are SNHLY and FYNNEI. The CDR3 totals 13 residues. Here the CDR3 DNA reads TGTGCCAGCAGCCTGACAGCCTACAATGAGCAGTTCTTC. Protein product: CASSLTAYNEQFF.

DNA of the CDR3: TGCGCCAGCAGCCAAGGGCCGGGCACCGGGGAGCTGTTTTTT. This sequence encodes CASSQGPGTGELFF. The J gene is TRBJ2-2, the V gene TRBV4-3; no definite D call. Germline V gives CDR1 LGHNA, CDR2 YSLEER. The germline V and J ends were trimmed by 1 base and 4 bases, with 7 bases remaining between them. The CDR3 runs to 14 residues.